A single sample is the source of the 22 T cell receptor beta chains below, sequenced in a study of OX40 agonist ivuxolimab in advanced cancers. Sequencing used immunoSEQ multiplex PCR; TCRdb keeps in-frame clones, though not all of them. The table has 20,000 or so clones, 85% to 90% seen once. The starting material was CD4+ or CD8+ T cells sorted from blood, obtained in a trial of the OX40 agonist ivuxolimab. The receptors come from an adult with an advanced solid tumor such as melanoma, head and neck, liver or kidney cancer.

V gene TRBV5-1 combines with J gene TRBJ1-4; tentatively, D is TRBD1 (5 bases). The CDR3 has 14 amino acids. Trimming cost V 1 base and J 7 bases, with 11 bases left between them. CDR1 SGHRS and CDR2 YFSETQ come from the germline V gene. This chain's CDR3 is CASSLQAQGEKLFF. The CDR3 DNA follows: TGCGCCAGCAGCTTGCAGGCCCAGGGTGAAAAACTGTTTTTT.

By share, this clone counts as medium-sized. The chain recombines TRBV10-2 with TRBJ1-2; D is unclear. Per the germline V gene, CDR1 is WSHSY and CDR2 is SAAADI. The CDR3 extends over 12 amino acids. Between the trimmed V and J ends, which lost 2 bases and 7 bases, there was a span of 8 bases. The DNA of the CDR3 is TGCGCCAGCAGTGAGGAGGGTCGTGGCTACACCTTC. Protein sequence: CASSEEGRGYTF.

The chain carries TRBV7-6 and TRBJ2-7; 8 bases map to TRBD1. The CDR3 contains 15 residues. From germline, CDR1 is SGHVS and CDR2 FNYEAQ. The junction had 6 bases not matched to a gene; V was cut back by 2 bases and J by 3 bases. CDR3 protein: CASSLSPGQVYEQYF. CDR3 DNA: TGTGCCAGCAGCTTATCCCCGGGACAGGTCTACGAGCAGTACTTC.

The chain couples TRBV19 to TRBJ1-3; D gene uncertain. This CDR3 comprises 13 residues. Between the trimmed V and J ends, which lost 7 bases and 3 bases, there was a span of 10 bases. Germline V gene sequence: CDR1 LNHDA, CDR2 SQIVND (reference sequence). The CDR3 DNA reads as TGTGCCAGTAACCCCGTGGGTGGAAACACCATATATTTT. Residues: CASNPVGGNTIYF.

The genes are TRBV14 and TRBJ2-1; 8 bases agree with TRBD2. Germline CDR1 reads SGHDN; CDR2 reads FVKESK. Trimming took 4 bases from V and 4 from J; bases not matched to a gene: 9. CDR3 length: 16 residues. CDR3 loop: CASSPGVRGAYNEQFF. The DNA for the CDR3 is TGTGCCAGCAGCCCGGGGGTGCGGGGGGCTTACAATGAGCAGTTCTTC.

The table lists this clone with a count of one. The J gene is TRBJ1-1, the V gene TRBV4-1; TRBD1 aligns across 9 bases. The CDR3 spans 18 residues. Germline assignment: CDR1 MGHRA and CDR2 YSYEKL. The junction had 14 bases not matched to a gene; V was cut back by 3 bases and J by 3 bases. This chain's CDR3 is CASSHPMGDRDVHTEAFF. As DNA, the CDR3 is TGCGCCAGCAGCCACCCTATGGGGGACAGGGATGTCCACACTGAAGCTTTCTTT.

The chain links TRBV5-1 to TRBJ1-1; TRBD1 is a possible D gene (5 bases). The CDR3 is 16 residues long. Germline CDR1 SGHRS, CDR2 YFSETQ. The ends were cut back, 0 bases at V and 0 bases at J, with 12 bases in the middle. CDR3 DNA: TGCGCCAGCAGCTTGGGCCGAGGGGCTATGAACACTGAAGCTTTCTTT. Its translation: CASSLGRGAMNTEAFF.

This chain links TRBV10-3 with TRBJ1-2, with D maybe TRBD1 (6 bases). The CDR3 runs to 18 residues. Germline V gene data show CDR1 as ENHRY and CDR2 as SYGVKD. V dropped 0 bases and J dropped 1 base, with 18 bases sitting between them. The CDR3 nucleotides read TGTGCCATCAGTGAGTCGCGTGAGCAGGGGCGATTTAACTATGGCTACACCTTC. It encodes CAISESREQGRFNYGYTF.

This clone has just one count. This chain joins TRBV5-1 and TRBJ2-6; a possible D gene is TRBD1 (5 bases). Deletions cut 5 bases from V and 5 bases from J, with 14 bases between. The CDR3 loop spans 15 amino acids. The germline V gene encodes CDR1 SGHRS and CDR2 YFSETQ. DNA for the CDR3: TGCGCCAGCAGTTCAGCAGGGAAAAGGGCCAACGTCCTGACTTTC. Protein: CASSSAGKRANVLTF.

This clone appeared once. The V and J genes are TRBV5-4 and TRBJ1-4; D is uncertain. The CDR3 has 15 amino acids. Looked up from germline, CDR1 is SGHNT and CDR2 is YYREEE (reference sequence). V lost 4 bases to trimming and J lost 0 bases, with 10 bases between them. The CDR3 nucleotides read TGTGCCAGCAGCCCAGACACGGCAACTAATGAAAAACTGTTTTTT. Amino acid sequence: CASSPDTATNEKLFF.

In DNA form, the CDR3 reads TGTGCCAGCAGTGAAGGGACTAGCGGCTCCAGCACAGATACGCAGTATTTT. Amino acid sequence: CASSEGTSGSSTDTQYF. V is TRBV6-4 and J is TRBJ2-3; 11 bases fit TRBD2. The CDR3 is made up of 17 amino acids. CDR1 and CDR2 from the germline V gene are MRHNA and SNTAGT. The ends lost 3 bases at V and 0 bases at J; junction bases unmatched: 5.

This chain uses TRBV11-2 with TRBJ2-1; 9 nucleotides line up with TRBD2. CDR3 length: 16 residues. Germline trimming cut 0 bases from V and 6 bases from J; bases unmatched to any gene: 6. CDR1 is SGHAT, CDR2 FQNNGV, per germline. This CDR3 reads CASSLEASGGSNEQFF. CDR3 coding DNA: TGTGCCAGCAGCTTAGAAGCCAGCGGGGGGAGCAATGAGCAGTTCTTC.

CDR3 amino acids: CASSHPLAGATDTQYF. The CDR3 DNA reads as TGTGCCAGCAGCCACCCATTAGCGGGGGCCACAGATACGCAGTATTTT. The chain carries TRBV7-2 and TRBJ2-3; 9 bases match TRBD2. V dropped 5 bases and J dropped 2; count of bases not matched to a gene: 8. CDR1 and CDR2 (germline): SGHTA, FQGNSA. The CDR3 has 16 residues.

This clone has only a few counts. The V and J genes are TRBV6-6 and TRBJ1-1; D is undetermined. The V gene's germline CDR1 is MNHNY and CDR2 SVGAGI (reference sequence). CDR3 size: 11 residues. The V end was cut by 2 bases, the J end by 5 bases, with 3 bases between. CDR3 nucleotide sequence: TGTGCCAGCAGTTACGGGACTGAAGCTTTCTTT. It specifies CASSYGTEAFF.

This clone was picked up a small number of times. This sequence joins TRBV5-1 and TRBJ1-1; D uncertain. The germline gives CDR1 SGHRS, CDR2 YFSETQ. Trimming stripped 4 bases from V and 1 base from J, with 8 bases between. The CDR3 totals 13 residues. The CDR3: CASSRRENTEAFF. As DNA, the CDR3 is TGCGCCAGCAGCCGGAGGGAGAACACTGAAGCTTTCTTT.

The chain uses TRBV9 and TRBJ1-2; a weak D match, TRBD1 (5 bases). Trimming removed 4 bases from V and 12 bases from J, with 16 bases in between. Germline V lookup: CDR1 SGDLS, CDR2 YYNGEE. This CDR3 has 12 residues. The CDR3 here is CASSPRDPGDTF. The CDR3 DNA is TGTGCCAGCAGCCCCCGGGACCCTGGGGACACCTTC.

The genes are TRBV5-1 and TRBJ2-3, with 9 bases fitting TRBD2. The germline V gene encodes CDR1 SGHRS and CDR2 YFSETQ. The CDR3 has 16 residues. Germline trimming cut 4 bases from V and 3 bases from J; bases unmatched to any gene: 9. The CDR3 reads CASSPIDLAGTDTQYF. DNA for the CDR3: TGCGCCAGCAGCCCCATTGACCTAGCGGGGACAGATACGCAGTATTTT.

The CDR3 DNA reads TGTGCCACCAGCAGAGATAGGGCGGGGGATTCCTACGAGCAGTACTTC. This gives the protein CATSRDRAGDSYEQYF. The genes are TRBV15 and TRBJ2-7, with 7 positions matching TRBD2. Germline V gene data show CDR1 as LNHNV and CDR2 as YYDKDF (reference sequence). The CDR3 has 16 residues. Trimming cost V 0 bases and J 1 base; bases outside gene matches: 6.

V usage is TRBV9 and J usage is TRBJ2-7; 9 nucleotides align to TRBD1. The ends lost 4 bases at V and 3 bases at J; junction bases unmatched: 8. Germline V gene lookup returns CDR1 SGDLS and CDR2 YYNGEE. The CDR3 is made up of 15 amino acids. The CDR3 DNA is TGTGCCAGCAGCCTCGACAGGGGGGAAGACTACGAGCAGTACTTC. Amino acid sequence: CASSLDRGEDYEQYF. Full variable domain (rest looked up from reference TRBV9 and TRBJ2-7): DSGVTQTPKHLITATGQRVTLRCSPRSGDLSVYWYQQSLDQGLQFLIQYYNGEERAKGNILERFSAQQFPDLHSELNLSSLELGDSALYFCASSLDRGEDYEQYFGPGTRLTVT.

The V gene is TRBV27, the J gene TRBJ2-3, with 12 bases identical to TRBD2. This CDR3 comprises 17 residues. V shed 5 bases, J shed 2 bases, and the junction held 8 bases outside the gene matches. CDR1 is MNHEY and CDR2 is SMNVEV in the germline V gene (reference sequence). CDR3 residues: CASSPPSSGGATDTQYF. The CDR3 bases are TGTGCCAGCAGTCCCCCTTCTAGCGGGGGGGCCACAGATACGCAGTATTTT.

The CDR3 protein is CASSPGQNTEAFF. CDR3 DNA sequence: TGCGCCAGCAGCCCGGGACAGAACACTGAAGCTTTCTTT. This chain connects TRBV4-1 to TRBJ1-1, with D possibly TRBD1 on 6 matching bases. The V end lost 4 bases, the J end lost 1 base, and 7 bases lay between the germline ends. Per the germline V gene, CDR1 is MGHRA and CDR2 is YSYEKL. The CDR3 runs 13 residues.

The rearrangement links TRBV7-8 to TRBJ2-7, with D perhaps TRBD1 (6 bases). This CDR3 contains 16 residues. Germline values: CDR1 SGHVS, CDR2 FQNEAQ. Trimming took 1 base from V and 1 from J, leaving 14 bases between them. The CDR3 here is CASSLDRDTISYEQYF. CDR3 nucleotide sequence: TGTGCCAGCAGCTTAGATCGGGACACCATTTCCTACGAGCAGTACTTC.